The 19 T cell receptor beta chains below all came from one sample that was sequenced in a study of T cells in Graves' hyperthyroidism and ophthalmopathy. Regions amplified from RNA transcripts were the TCR beta CDR3 regions. First-round RT-PCR targeting the TCR CDR3 was performed with the HTBI primer set. One entry per CDR3 protein results from TCRdb running MiXCR on the multiplex PCR reads. The sample has almost 500,000 distinct CDR3 sequences, 22% seen once. What was sequenced was blood. The receptors come from a woman aged 70-85 years with Graves' ophthalmopathy.

With respect to this clonotype: A read error may be the cause here, since a much bigger clone is one base away. This likely comes from a read error, as the CDR3 has no conserved phenylalanine or tryptophan at its end. The chain is built from TRBV12-3 or TRBV12-4 and TRBJ2-1; D gene unclear. The CDR3 sequence is 12 residues long. V dropped 11 bases and J dropped 0 bases, with 8 bases sitting between them. The DNA of the CDR3 is TGTGCCGTTCTTAGCTCCTACAATGAGCAGTTCTCC. Translation: CAVLSSYNEQFS.

In this sample, this clonotype turned up many times. The chain carries TRBV28 and TRBJ2-7; no reliable D call. The germline V gene has CDR1 MDHEN and CDR2 SYDVKM. This CDR3 spans 15 amino acids. The V end lost 4 bases, the J end lost 0 bases, and 13 bases lay between the germline ends. CDR3 nucleotide sequence: TGTGCCAGCAGTTCCTTTGGAGCCGGCTCCTACGAGCAGTACTTC. Its protein product is CASSSFGAGSYEQYF.

At least ten counts were recorded for this clonotype. The V and J genes are TRBV2 and TRBJ2-7; 9 bases agree with TRBD1. Germline V gene lookup returns CDR1 SNHLY and CDR2 FYNNEI. The V gene end was trimmed by 7 bases and the J gene end by 7 bases; junction bases not matched to a gene: 8. This CDR3 contains 13 residues. This CDR3 reads CASKEQGAGEQYF. The DNA for the CDR3 is TGTGCCAGCAAAGAACAGGGGGCAGGAGAGCAGTACTTC.

This clonotype has ten or more counts. The chain is built from TRBV7-2 and TRBJ2-7; D ambiguous. Germline V lookup: CDR1 SGHTA, CDR2 FQGNSA. Trimming took off 5 bases at V and 7 bases at J, with 15 bases between the two ends. This CDR3 region has 13 residues. CDR3 protein: CASSQVTTGEQYF. DNA for the CDR3: TGTGCCAGCAGCCAGGTAACCACCGGAGAGCAGTACTTC.

The rearrangement uses TRBV5-4 and TRBJ2-7; the D gene is possibly TRBD2 (6 bases). The V end was cut by 3 bases, the J end by 1 base, with 14 bases between. Germline loops: CDR1 SGHNT, CDR2 YYREEE (reference sequence). This CDR3 spans 15 amino acids. This CDR3 reads CASSYSGRRSYEQYF. In DNA, the CDR3 is TGTGCCAGCAGCTATTCTGGGAGGAGGTCCTACGAGCAGTACTTC.

As for this clonotype: One end of the junction varies from germline; a read error may be responsible. The chain carries TRBV6-1 and TRBJ1-6, with D possibly being TRBD1 (6 bases). Germline loops: CDR1 MNHNS, CDR2 SASEGT. The CDR3 is 15 amino acids. Here the CDR3 reads CASSLQGAPSSPPHF. The CDR3 DNA reads TGTGCCAGCAGCCTACAGGGCGCCCCGAGTTCACCCCCCCACTTT.

V and J are TRBV28 and TRBJ1-2; no definite D call. V was clipped by 5 bases and J by 6 bases, with 10 bases between them. Germline-derived CDR1 and CDR2 are MDHEN and SYDVKM. This CDR3 has 12 residues. CDR3 nucleotides: TGTGCCAGCAGTCCCAACTCTAATGGCTACACCTTC. The encoded protein is CASSPNSNGYTF.

A few counts support this clonotype. The CDR3: CASSLTGHRSMYEQYF. For the CDR3, the DNA is TGTGCCAGCAGCTTAACAGGTCATCGATCTATGTACGAGCAGTACTTC. This chain joins TRBV7-3 and TRBJ2-7; no definite D call. CDR3 length: 16 amino acids. The germline CDR1 and CDR2 sequences are SGHTA and FQGTGA. With 0 bases removed from V and 4 bases from J, the gap between germline ends came to 16 bases.

In this sample, this clonotype turned up a few times. The J gene is TRBJ2-7, the V gene TRBV20-1; the match to TRBD1 covers 10 bases. Germline CDR1 reads DFQATT; CDR2 reads SNEGSKA (reference sequence). CDR3 length equals 17 residues. J lost 0 bases, V lost 1 base, and 9 bases had no gene match. The CDR3 spells CSARGLRTGGNSYEQYF. The CDR3 bases are TGCAGTGCTAGAGGACTAAGGACAGGGGGGAACTCCTACGAGCAGTACTTC.

A few counts support this clonotype. The rearrangement links TRBV10-1 to TRBJ2-7, with a weak D call TRBD2 (5 bases). Germline assignment: CDR1 WNHNN and CDR2 SYGVQD (reference sequence). This CDR3 has 13 amino acids. V lost 0 bases and J lost 10, with 13 bases in between. The CDR3 protein is CASSESGAVEQYF. The CDR3 DNA is TGCGCCAGCAGTGAGTCGGGAGCGGTGGAACAGTACTTC.

This clonotype came up a few times. The CDR3 DNA follows: TGTGCCAGCAGCCCACAGCGGGGCTCCTACAATGAGCAGTTCTTC. Its protein is CASSPQRGSYNEQFF. The chain combines TRBV7-2 with TRBJ2-1, with 7 bases that match TRBD2. The junction had 4 bases not matched to a gene; V was cut back by 5 bases and J by 0 bases. Germline V lookup: CDR1 SGHTA, CDR2 FQGNSA. The CDR3 sequence is 15 residues long. The variable domain in full, with the rest retrieved from reference TRBV7-2 and TRBJ2-1, is GAGVSQSPSNKVTEKGKDVELRCDPISGHTALYWYRQSLGQGLEFLIYFQGNSAPDKSGLPSDRFSAERTGGSVSTLTIQRTQQEDSAVYLCASSPQRGSYNEQFFGPGTRLTVL.

This chain connects TRBV12-3 or TRBV12-4 to TRBJ1-2; the match to TRBD1 covers 11 bases. V was clipped by 5 bases and J by 9 bases; unmatched bases: 8. The length of the CDR3 is 14 residues. The CDR3 DNA sequence: TGTGCCAGCAGTCCAGGGGGGGACAGGGGGAGCTACACCTTC. Translation gives CASSPGGDRGSYTF.

The chain employs TRBV9 and TRBJ2-1; TRBD2 is a possible D gene (6 bases). Looked up from germline, CDR1 is SGDLS and CDR2 is YYNGEE. Trimming cost V 3 bases and J 2 bases, with 24 bases left between them. The CDR3 sequence is 19 residues long. The CDR3 nucleotides read TGTGCCAGCAGCGACTCACCCTTCATCCGGGACTTTACCTACAATGAGCAGTTCTTC. It encodes CASSDSPFIRDFTYNEQFF.

This clonotype has more than one count but fewer than ten. This chain connects TRBV11-2 to TRBJ2-7; TRBD1 might be the D (5 bases). Germline V gives CDR1 SGHAT, CDR2 FQNNGV. The CDR3 has 14 residues. The ends were cut back, 5 bases at V and 4 bases at J, with 15 bases in the middle. The CDR3 nucleotides are TGTGCCAGCAGCCCCCGGGCAAGGGGATACGAGCAGTACTTC. Translation gives CASSPRARGYEQYF.

The table lists this clonotype with many counts. The chain combines TRBV12-3 or TRBV12-4 with TRBJ2-2, with 13 bases lining up with TRBD2. The CDR3 covers 16 residues. The ends lost 4 bases at V and 6 bases at J; junction bases unmatched: 5. CDR3 sequence: CASSSTSGRWSGELFF. Written as DNA, the CDR3 is TGTGCCAGCAGTTCGACTAGCGGGAGGTGGTCCGGGGAGCTGTTTTTT.

CDR3 loop: CASRSIDTQYF. The CDR3 DNA reads as TGTGCCAGCAGATCTATAGATACGCAGTATTTT. This chain joins TRBV3-1 and TRBJ2-3; no firm D call. CDR3 size: 11 residues. V dropped 6 bases and J dropped 5 bases, with 6 bases sitting between them. In germline, CDR1 is LGHDT, CDR2 YNNKEL (reference sequence).

This clonotype was observed a handful of times. The chain carries TRBV11-2 and TRBJ1-1; D uncertain. The germline CDR1 and CDR2 sequences are SGHAT and FQNNGV. This CDR3 spans 16 amino acids. Trimming took off 7 bases at V and 1 base at J, with 19 bases between the two ends. The CDR3 DNA is TGTGCCAGCAACCGCCTCAGCCGACGGCCGAACACTGAAGCTTTCTTT. It specifies CASNRLSRRPNTEAFF.

The chain couples TRBV11-2 to TRBJ2-1; D is possibly TRBD1 (7 bases). V lost 3 bases and J lost 3, with 15 bases in between. Germline CDR1 reads SGHAT; CDR2 reads FQNNGV. This CDR3 contains 16 residues. The CDR3: CASSLEGQSGYNEQFF. CDR3 sequence (DNA): TGTGCCAGCAGCTTGGAGGGACAGAGTGGCTACAATGAGCAGTTCTTC.

Remarks on this clonotype: One junction end disagrees with the germline gene, perhaps due to a read error. The V call is TRBV10-3, the J call TRBJ1-1, with D possibly matching TRBD1 (5 bases). The CDR3 runs 12 residues. Germline V CDR1 and CDR2: ENHRY, SYGVKD. Here the CDR3 reads CAINGGSTEALF. In nucleotides, the CDR3 is TGTGCCATCAACGGGGGGAGCACTGAAGCTCTCTTT.